A selection of T cell receptor beta chains follows, all from one sample in a study of blood T cells in healthy people across ages. TCRdb independently ran MiXCR on the 5' RACE reads; one entry per CDR3 protein. The sample lists 750,000 to 1,000,000 distinct CDR3 sequences; 25% to 35% were seen once. These data were also filed under a second study, of T cells of mothers and their children.

The sequencing input was blood. These receptor sequences come from a woman in her thirties or forties in good health. Both conserved end residues are part of each CDR3. A D gene is named only where the DNA matches it firmly. Not all rows give a size; the values are once, few, many and, for expanded clones, a class.

j_call	v_call	clone_size	d_call	cdr3_nt	cdr3_aa
TRBJ2-3	TRBV10-3	many	TRBD2	TGTGCCATCAGGTTGACTAGCGGGTCTCAATCGGATACGCAGTATTTT	CAIRLTSGSQSDTQYF
TRBJ1-6	TRBV3-1	few	-	TGTGCCAGCAGCCGCGTTAATTCACCCCTCCACTTT	CASSRVNSPLHF
TRBJ1-5	TRBV20-1	-	-	TGCAGTGCATTGGTGATCGATAGCAATCAGCCCCAGCATTTT	CSALVIDSNQPQHF
TRBJ2-3	TRBV5-1	-	TRBD2	TGCGCCAGCAGTCGAGGACTAGCGGCGCAAAACACAGATACGCAGTATTTT	CASSRGLAAQNTDTQYF
TRBJ1-5	TRBV20-1	few	TRBD1	TGCAGTGCAATCAAAACAGGGGAAAATCAGCCCCAGCATTTT	CSAIKTGENQPQHF
TRBJ2-3	TRBV7-2	-	-	TGTACCAGCAGTTCAGGGCCTTGGGGCACAGATACGCAGTATTTT	CTSSSGPWGTDTQYF
TRBJ1-5	TRBV12-3/TRBV12-4	many	-	TGTGCCAGCAGTTCCCGATCGGCCGGGCAGCCCCAGCATTTT	CASSSRSAGQPQHF
TRBJ2-3	TRBV6-6	many	TRBD2	TGTGCCAGCAGTTACGGAGGTAGCGGGGGGGGCACAGATACGCAGTATTTT	CASSYGGSGGGTDTQYF
TRBJ2-7	TRBV9	few	-	TGTGCCAGCAGCGCCAGACGGGACGGAGGCGAGCAGTACTTC	CASSARRDGGEQYF
TRBJ2-7	TRBV20-1	-	-	TGCAGTGCTAGACCCAGGGTCTCCACCTACGAGCAGTACTTC	CSARPRVSTYEQYF
TRBJ1-2	TRBV6-6	once	TRBD1	TGTGCCAGCATGAAGACAGGGGATGGCTACACCTTC	CASMKTGDGYTF
TRBJ2-6	TRBV18	-	-	TGTGCCAGCTCATCCGCTGCTGGGGCCAACGTCCTGACTTTC	CASSSAAGANVLTF
TRBJ1-1	TRBV5-1	-	-	TGCGCCAGCAGCTTGGTGGAACCAGCTTTCTTT	CASSLVEPAFF
TRBJ1-2	TRBV10-3	many	-	TGTGCCATCAGTTCGACAGGTACGAACTATGGCTACACCTTC	CAISSTGTNYGYTF
TRBJ2-1	TRBV9	few	-	TGTGCCAGCAGCCCTTGGACAGATACTAATGAGCAGTTCTTC	CASSPWTDTNEQFF
TRBJ2-4	TRBV7-9	many	TRBD1	TGTGCCAGCAGCGGAGCCGACAGGGGGCTTGGCAAAAACATTCAGTACTTC	CASSGADRGLGKNIQYF
TRBJ2-1	TRBV29-1	many	TRBD2	TGCAGCGTAAGTGGGACTAGCGAGTCCTACAATGAGCAGTTCTTC	CSVSGTSESYNEQFF
TRBJ2-1	TRBV7-9	-	TRBD2	TGTGCCAGCAGCTCGACTAGCGGGGGGTCCCGGTCCTACAATGAGCAGTTCTTC	CASSSTSGGSRSYNEQFF
TRBJ1-5	TRBV7-8	many	-	TGTGCCAGCAGCTTAGCCCCCTCAGTAAACCCCAATCAGCCCCAGCATTTT	CASSLAPSVNPNQPQHF
TRBJ2-1	TRBV20-1	few	-	TGCAGTGCTAGAGGGGGAGGCAATGAGCAGTTCTTC	CSARGGGNEQFF
TRBJ2-3	TRBV5-1	-	TRBD2	TGCGCCAGCAGCTTGGTCGGGGGGGCTATTATAGATACGCAGTATTTT	CASSLVGGAIIDTQYF
TRBJ1-1	TRBV28	-	-	TGTGCCAGCAGTTCCCTCGGCACTGAAGCTTTCTTT	CASSSLGTEAFF
TRBJ2-3	TRBV7-2	few	-	TGTGCCAGCAGCCATTATCTACAAACCACAGATACGCAGTATTTT	CASSHYLQTTDTQYF
TRBJ1-2	TRBV9	many	-	TGTGCCAGCAGCGTTACGTCAGGGGCCCTTGGCTACACCTTC	CASSVTSGALGYTF
TRBJ1-5	TRBV12-3/TRBV12-4	-	-	TGTGCCAGCAGTTTTGGGGACGGAGATCAGCCCCAGCATTTT	CASSFGDGDQPQHF
TRBJ2-5	TRBV7-9	few	-	TGTGCCAGCAGCTTAGCGGTGCGTCCGGAGACCCAGTACTTC	CASSLAVRPETQYF
TRBJ2-5	TRBV5-1	-	TRBD2	TGCGCCAGCAGCTTGGCGGCTAGCGGGGCCAAAGAGACCCAGTACTTC	CASSLAASGAKETQYF
TRBJ2-3	TRBV7-2	-	-	TGTGCCAGCATCGATGGACAGAGCACAGATACGCAGTATTTT	CASIDGQSTDTQYF
TRBJ2-6	TRBV7-9	-	TRBD1	TGTGCCAGCAGCACTCCGGGACAGTCCGTTTCTGGGGCCAACGTCCTGACTTTC	CASSTPGQSVSGANVLTF
TRBJ2-3	TRBV7-9	few	-	TGTGCCAGCAGCCCCTGGGTTGAGGATACGCAGTATTTT	CASSPWVEDTQYF
TRBJ1-4	TRBV27	once	-	TGTGTCAGCCGCCCTAATCAGGGAAATACTAATGAAAAACTGTTTTTT	CVSRPNQGNTNEKLFF
TRBJ2-7	TRBV5-1	many	-	TGCGCCAGCAGCTTGTACAGCGGACTCAATTCCCCTGCCTACGAGCAGTACTTC	CASSLYSGLNSPAYEQYF
TRBJ1-1	TRBV12-3/TRBV12-4	few	-	TGTGCCAGCAGGCCACAGGAGGCGGGGACTGAAGCTTTCTTT	CASRPQEAGTEAFF
TRBJ1-6	TRBV12-3/TRBV12-4	-	-	TGTGCCAGCAAACCCCACGGGGGAGATAATTCACCCCTCCACTTT	CASKPHGGDNSPLHF
TRBJ1-2	TRBV20-1	-	TRBD1	TGCAGTGCCCAAGGACAGGACTATGGCTACACCTTC	CSAQGQDYGYTF
TRBJ2-6	TRBV29-1	many	-	TGCAGCGTTGAAGATTACGGGGACGGGACGGTATACTCTGGGGCCAACGTCCTGACTTTC	CSVEDYGDGTVYSGANVLTF
TRBJ2-7	TRBV29-1	many	TRBD1	TGCAGCGTTGGGACAGGGAGCTCCTACGAGCAGTACTTC	CSVGTGSSYEQYF
TRBJ2-6	TRBV6-5	many	-	TGTGCCTCGGGACCCTCTGGGGCCAACGTCCTGACTTTC	CASGPSGANVLTF
TRBJ2-7	TRBV5-1	-	-	TGCGCCAGCAGCTTGGGCAGGGACGAGCGGTTCTTC	CASSLGRDERFF
TRBJ1-2	TRBV5-1	few	-	TGCGCCAGCAGCTTGGAGCGCGACAGTGCTAACTATGGCTACACCTTC	CASSLERDSANYGYTF
TRBJ2-4	TRBV9	many	-	TGTGCCAGCAGCGTAGAGGGCAGGTACCAAAACATTCAGTACTTC	CASSVEGRYQNIQYF
TRBJ1-4	TRBV15	many	-	TGTGCCACCAGCGGCGGGACAACAACTAATGAAAAACTGTTTTTT	CATSGGTTTNEKLFF
TRBJ1-1	TRBV29-1	-	-	TGCAGCGTTGGGGACGGGTCGAACACTGAAGCTTTCTTT	CSVGDGSNTEAFF
TRBJ2-1	TRBV5-1	-	-	TGCGCCAGCAGCTTGGAACTTACACGGCTTGCCCCTACTGAGCAGTTCTTC	CASSLELTRLAPTEQFF